A selection of T cell receptor beta chains follows, all from one sample in a study of T cells after yellow fever vaccination. MiXCR was run by TCRdb on the 5' RACE reads, yielding one entry per CDR3 protein. The sample has about 260,000 distinct CDR3 sequences, around 4.9% seen once. Sequencing used CD4+ T cells sorted from PBMCs, obtained on the day of the yellow fever booster vaccination. The receptors shown here come from a young man who received the YFV17D yellow fever vaccine. The CDR3 runs from the conserved cysteine through the conserved F or W. The order of the fields is D gene, J gene, V gene, clone size, CDR3 DNA, CDR3 protein. The D gene is left open where the match is weak. Size values are once, few and many counts, or a class for expanded clones, and some rows have none.

D gene: NA; J gene: TRBJ2-3; V gene: TRBV7-3; clone size: many; CDR3 DNA: TGTGCCAGCAGCTTAAATCCCCAGGGAACAGATACGCAGTATTTT; CDR3 protein: CASSLNPQGTDTQYF
D gene: NA; J gene: TRBJ1-5; V gene: TRBV6-2/TRBV6-3; clone size: many; CDR3 DNA: TGTGCCAGCAGTGGTGGTCAGCCCCAGCATTTT; CDR3 protein: CASSGGQPQHF
D gene: NA; J gene: TRBJ2-2; V gene: TRBV5-4; clone size: many; CDR3 DNA: TGTGCCAGCAAGATACAGGGATTCGGGGAGCTGTTTTTT; CDR3 protein: CASKIQGFGELFF
D gene: NA; J gene: TRBJ1-3; V gene: TRBV9; clone size: NA; CDR3 DNA: TGTGCCAGCAGCCGAGGGGAAAGCTCTGGAAACACCATATATTTT; CDR3 protein: CASSRGESSGNTIYF
D gene: TRBD1; J gene: TRBJ1-2; V gene: TRBV7-2; clone size: many; CDR3 DNA: TGTGCCAGCAGCTTAGGGAATCTGCGACAGGGAGGCTATGGCTACACCTTC; CDR3 protein: CASSLGNLRQGGYGYTF
D gene: NA; J gene: TRBJ2-2; V gene: TRBV5-1; clone size: many; CDR3 DNA: TGCGCCAGCAGCTCTCTAGGGGGGTCGAACACCGGGGAGCTGTTTTTT; CDR3 protein: CASSSLGGSNTGELFF
D gene: NA; J gene: TRBJ2-3; V gene: TRBV18; clone size: many; CDR3 DNA: TGTGCCAGCTCACCAGCCCCGGGACAGCCCCGGGGGGATACGCAGTATTTT; CDR3 protein: CASSPAPGQPRGDTQYF
D gene: NA; J gene: TRBJ2-6; V gene: TRBV5-1; clone size: few; CDR3 DNA: TGCGCCAGCAGCTTGCCGAACGTAGCCTCTGGGGCCAACGTCCTGACTTTC; CDR3 protein: CASSLPNVASGANVLTF
D gene: TRBD1; J gene: TRBJ2-1; V gene: TRBV29-1; clone size: NA; CDR3 DNA: TGCAGCGTTGAACGGCAGGGGGCGATGTATGAGCAGTTCTTC; CDR3 protein: CSVERQGAMYEQFF
D gene: NA; J gene: TRBJ2-4; V gene: TRBV5-1; clone size: NA; CDR3 DNA: TGCGCCAGCAGCTTGGTGCGCGGCTTGGAAAAAAACATTCAGTACTTC; CDR3 protein: CASSLVRGLEKNIQYF
D gene: NA; J gene: TRBJ2-1; V gene: TRBV29-1; clone size: many; CDR3 DNA: TGCAGCGTTGCGGGGGGCGGCGACAGGGCAGACAATGAGCAGTTCTTC; CDR3 protein: CSVAGGGDRADNEQFF
D gene: NA; J gene: TRBJ2-1; V gene: TRBV12-3/TRBV12-4; clone size: many; CDR3 DNA: TGTGCCAGCAGTTTACTCCAGGGGTACCATGAGCAGTTCTTC; CDR3 protein: CASSLLQGYHEQFF
D gene: NA; J gene: TRBJ1-4; V gene: TRBV4-3; clone size: many; CDR3 DNA: TGCGCCAGCAGCCAAGACCAGGCAACTAATGAAAAACTGTTTTTT; CDR3 protein: CASSQDQATNEKLFF
D gene: NA; J gene: TRBJ2-2; V gene: TRBV5-1; clone size: many; CDR3 DNA: TGCGCCAGCAGCCCACGAACCGACGGGGAGCTGTTTTTT; CDR3 protein: CASSPRTDGELFF
D gene: NA; J gene: TRBJ1-2; V gene: TRBV4-3; clone size: NA; CDR3 DNA: TGCGCCAGCAGCCAAGATTACGGCGGGCCAATTAACTATGGCTACACCTTC; CDR3 protein: CASSQDYGGPINYGYTF
D gene: NA; J gene: TRBJ2-3; V gene: TRBV6-5; clone size: NA; CDR3 DNA: TGTGCCAGCAGGCGGACGGAGGGGGATACGCAGTATTTT; CDR3 protein: CASRRTEGDTQYF
D gene: NA; J gene: TRBJ1-1; V gene: TRBV20-1; clone size: many; CDR3 DNA: TGCAGTGCTAGAGACCACCGATACACTGAAGCTTTCTTT; CDR3 protein: CSARDHRYTEAFF
D gene: TRBD1; J gene: TRBJ2-2; V gene: TRBV24-1; clone size: few; CDR3 DNA: TGTGCCACTTCGACAGGGGTCGGGGAGCTGTTTTTT; CDR3 protein: CATSTGVGELFF
D gene: NA; J gene: TRBJ1-4; V gene: TRBV20-1; clone size: few; CDR3 DNA: TGCAGTGCTAGAGATCGGGGGCGTAATGAAAAACTGTTTTTT; CDR3 protein: CSARDRGRNEKLFF
D gene: TRBD2; J gene: TRBJ2-1; V gene: TRBV7-9; clone size: many; CDR3 DNA: TGTGCCAGCATCACACAGCGGGGAAGCTCCTACAATGAGCAGTTCTTC; CDR3 protein: CASITQRGSSYNEQFF
D gene: TRBD1; J gene: TRBJ1-6; V gene: TRBV5-1; clone size: few; CDR3 DNA: TGCGCCAGCAGCTCCGGGGACAGGGGATCACCCCTCCACTTT; CDR3 protein: CASSSGDRGSPLHF
D gene: TRBD2; J gene: TRBJ2-1; V gene: TRBV11-2; clone size: many; CDR3 DNA: TGTGCCAGCAGCTCACCCCGGGGGACTAGCTTCCATGAGCAGTTCTTC; CDR3 protein: CASSSPRGTSFHEQFF
D gene: TRBD1; J gene: TRBJ2-1; V gene: TRBV6-5; clone size: many; CDR3 DNA: TGTGCCAGCAGTTTATGGGACAGGCCATACAATGAGCAGTTCTTC; CDR3 protein: CASSLWDRPYNEQFF
D gene: NA; J gene: TRBJ1-1; V gene: TRBV7-2; clone size: few; CDR3 DNA: TGTGCCAGCAGCTTAGCGCTTCCGGGCAACACTGAAGCTTTCTTT; CDR3 protein: CASSLALPGNTEAFF
D gene: NA; J gene: TRBJ1-5; V gene: TRBV6-2/TRBV6-3; clone size: many; CDR3 DNA: TGTGCCAGCAGTCAGACAGGCAATCAGCCCCAGCATTTT; CDR3 protein: CASSQTGNQPQHF
D gene: TRBD1; J gene: TRBJ1-2; V gene: TRBV28; clone size: NA; CDR3 DNA: TGTGCCAGCAGTTCTAACGACAGGGGGCAAGGGCATCAGGGGTATGGCTACACCTTC; CDR3 protein: CASSSNDRGQGHQGYGYTF
D gene: TRBD1; J gene: TRBJ1-2; V gene: TRBV2; clone size: NA; CDR3 DNA: TGTGCCAGCTTAGCGCAGGGGGCAAACTATGGCTACACCTTC; CDR3 protein: CASLAQGANYGYTF
D gene: NA; J gene: TRBJ1-1; V gene: TRBV7-2; clone size: NA; CDR3 DNA: TGTGCCAGCAGCTTAGTCGGGACAAGCACTGAAGCTTTCTTT; CDR3 protein: CASSLVGTSTEAFF
D gene: NA; J gene: TRBJ1-1; V gene: TRBV19; clone size: few; CDR3 DNA: TGTGCCAGTAACTCGGGGACGGGGGAATTTACCACTGAAGCTTTCTTT; CDR3 protein: CASNSGTGEFTTEAFF
D gene: NA; J gene: TRBJ2-4; V gene: TRBV2; clone size: NA; CDR3 DNA: TGTGCCAGCAAGGGCCAAATAGCCAAAAACATTCAGTACTTC; CDR3 protein: CASKGQIAKNIQYF
D gene: TRBD2; J gene: TRBJ2-3; V gene: TRBV14; clone size: NA; CDR3 DNA: TGTGCCAGCAGCCAATGGACTAGCGGGGACTGGTTGGATACGCAGTATTTT; CDR3 protein: CASSQWTSGDWLDTQYF
D gene: NA; J gene: TRBJ1-5; V gene: TRBV7-3; clone size: NA; CDR3 DNA: TGTGCCAGCAGTCAATGGGAGAGGGGGCCCCAGCATTTT; CDR3 protein: CASSQWERGPQHF
D gene: NA; J gene: TRBJ1-4; V gene: TRBV7-9; clone size: many; CDR3 DNA: TGTGCCAGCGGGTCGACGGCTGAAAAACTGTTTTTT; CDR3 protein: CASGSTAEKLFF
D gene: NA; J gene: TRBJ1-1; V gene: TRBV5-4; clone size: NA; CDR3 DNA: TGTGCCAGCAGCTTGAGATCAGGGTATTTATCCTTAGAAGCTTTCTTT; CDR3 protein: CASSLRSGYLSLEAFF
D gene: NA; J gene: TRBJ2-7; V gene: TRBV6-2/TRBV6-3; clone size: NA; CDR3 DNA: TGTGCCAGCAGTTACGGTGGTAGCATCTACGAGCAGTACTTC; CDR3 protein: CASSYGGSIYEQYF
D gene: NA; J gene: TRBJ2-5; V gene: TRBV5-1; clone size: many; CDR3 DNA: TGCGCCAGCAGCTTGGGACCCGGGGAGACCCAGTACTTC; CDR3 protein: CASSLGPGETQYF
D gene: NA; J gene: TRBJ2-5; V gene: TRBV7-2; clone size: many; CDR3 DNA: TGTGCCAGCAGCTTAGTAGGGGGGGGAGGGACCCAGTACTTC; CDR3 protein: CASSLVGGGGTQYF
D gene: TRBD1; J gene: TRBJ2-1; V gene: TRBV28; clone size: NA; CDR3 DNA: TGTGCCAGCCTTTCAGGGGGCGTGGGAAACAATGAGCAGTTCTTC; CDR3 protein: CASLSGGVGNNEQFF
D gene: TRBD1; J gene: TRBJ1-1; V gene: TRBV20-1; clone size: many; CDR3 DNA: TGCAGTGCTCGACAGGGTGACACTGAAGCTTTCTTT; CDR3 protein: CSARQGDTEAFF
D gene: NA; J gene: TRBJ2-6; V gene: TRBV19; clone size: few; CDR3 DNA: TGTGCCAGTAGTACCGGACAGTTCTCTGGGGCCAACGTCCTGACTTTC; CDR3 protein: CASSTGQFSGANVLTF
D gene: NA; J gene: TRBJ1-2; V gene: TRBV15; clone size: few; CDR3 DNA: TGTGCCACCAGCAGAGATAGGGGATCCTATGGCTACACCTTC; CDR3 protein: CATSRDRGSYGYTF
D gene: TRBD1; J gene: TRBJ2-2; V gene: TRBV4-3; clone size: NA; CDR3 DNA: TGCGCCAGCAGCGTTCGTACAGGGGGCGCGTGCACCGGGGAGCTGTTTTTT; CDR3 protein: CASSVRTGGACTGELFF
D gene: NA; J gene: TRBJ1-5; V gene: TRBV20-1; clone size: NA; CDR3 DNA: TGCAGTGCTAGAGATGGCCTCGTTCAGCCCCAGCATTTT; CDR3 protein: CSARDGLVQPQHF
D gene: NA; J gene: TRBJ1-1; V gene: TRBV15; clone size: many; CDR3 DNA: TGTGCCACCAGCAGAGATGCTCGGGCCTTGAACACTGAAGCTTTCTTT; CDR3 protein: CATSRDARALNTEAFF
D gene: TRBD1; J gene: TRBJ1-6; V gene: TRBV23-1; clone size: NA; CDR3 DNA: TGCGCCAGCAGACCTCATATGGACAGGGGGCGCGGAATGGATTCTCCCCTCCACTTT; CDR3 protein: CASRPHMDRGRGMDSPLHF